Each of the 9 T cell receptor beta chains below was sequenced from the same sample in a study of blood T cell repertoires in COVID-19. The assay was immunoSEQ multiplex PCR, and TCRdb's table has in-frame clones only and misses some. The table lists roughly 230,000 clones, 85% of them singletons, with 5% to 7.5% in the top ten. Sequences were obtained from PBMCs or T cells enriched from blood (not recorded which). Source of these receptors: a woman aged 50 to 60 who had been exposed to COVID-19.

Only one count was recorded for this clone. J is TRBJ1-3 and V is TRBV29-1; D is possibly TRBD1 (5 bases). Trimming left V 0 bases short and J 4 bases short, with 7 bases between. Looked up from germline, CDR1 is SQVTM and CDR2 is ANQGSEA. This CDR3 spans 13 amino acids. Here the CDR3 reads CSVEDPGGNTIYF. The CDR3 DNA is TGCAGCGTTGAAGATCCAGGGGGAAACACCATATATTTT.

The rearrangement links TRBV9 to TRBJ1-1, with TRBD1 identical over 8 bases. In germline, CDR1 is SGDLS, CDR2 YYNGEE. The CDR3 runs to 15 residues. Trimming removed 5 bases from V and 1 base from J; junction bases left unmatched: 7. The CDR3 protein is CASSGAGTGNTEAFF. Written as DNA, the CDR3 is TGTGCCAGCAGTGGAGCCGGGACAGGGAACACTGAAGCTTTCTTT. Looking up the rest from reference TRBV9 and TRBJ1-1 gives the full variable domain: DSGVTQTPKHLITATGQRVTLRCSPRSGDLSVYWYQQSLDQGLQFLIQYYNGEERAKGNILERFSAQQFPDLHSELNLSSLELGDSALYFCASSGAGTGNTEAFFGQGTRLTVV.

The V gene is TRBV2, the J gene TRBJ2-3, with 9 bases aligning to TRBD2. V gave up 5 bases and J gave up 0 bases; unmatched junction bases: 3. CDR3 length equals 15 residues. Per the germline V gene, CDR1 is SNHLY and CDR2 is FYNNEI. This CDR3 is CASSRGLASTDTQYF. The DNA for the CDR3 is TGTGCCAGCAGTCGGGGACTAGCTAGCACAGATACGCAGTATTTT.

This rearrangement joins TRBV5-1 to TRBJ1-4, with a tentative D call TRBD1 (6 bases). This CDR3 has 15 amino acids. Looked up from germline, CDR1 is SGHRS and CDR2 is YFSETQ. The ends were cut back, 3 bases at V and 8 bases at J, with 17 bases in the middle. The CDR3: CASSSTGGEWEKLFF. DNA of the CDR3: TGCGCCAGCAGCTCAACGGGGGGCGAGTGGGAAAAACTGTTTTTT.

This chain links TRBV29-1 with TRBJ1-4; unclear D gene. Germline values: CDR1 SQVTM, CDR2 ANQGSEA. The CDR3 is made up of 12 amino acids. Trimming cost V 5 bases and J 0 bases, with 4 bases left between them. CDR3 sequence: CSVTATNEKLFF. The CDR3 DNA is TGCAGCGTTACTGCAACTAATGAAAAACTGTTTTTT.

The V gene is TRBV28, the J gene TRBJ1-1, with TRBD1 matching 8 bases. Per the germline V gene, CDR1 is MDHEN and CDR2 is SYDVKM. The CDR3 runs to 15 residues. Unmatched junction bases numbered 14, after V lost 10 bases and J lost 4 bases. CDR3 sequence: CATSGQGRVSTEAFF. CDR3 sequence (DNA): TGTGCCACCAGCGGACAGGGTCGAGTAAGCACTGAAGCTTTCTTT.

The V call is TRBV19, the J call TRBJ1-5; D remains ambiguous. Trimming removed 8 bases at V and 6 bases at J, with 11 bases between. CDR1 and CDR2 (germline): LNHDA, SQIVND (reference sequence). The CDR3 spans 12 residues. CDR3 loop: CASYGGSQPQHF. Written as DNA, the CDR3 is TGTGCCAGTTACGGAGGTTCTCAGCCCCAGCATTTT.

This chain links TRBV12-5 with TRBJ2-3; no firm D call. Germline loops: CDR1 LGHNT, CDR2 FRNRAP. This CDR3 is built from 16 residues. Between the trimmed V and J ends, which lost 1 base and 1 base, there was a span of 12 bases. CDR3 region: CASGLGSMPGTDTQYF. The CDR3, as DNA: TGTGCTAGTGGTTTGGGATCCATGCCAGGCACAGATACGCAGTATTTT.

The rearrangement joins TRBV6-2 or TRBV6-3 to TRBJ1-5, with 9 bases fitting TRBD1. Germline lookup yields CDR1 MNHEY and CDR2 SVGEGT. Trimming removed 6 bases from V and 6 bases from J; junction bases left unmatched: 6. This CDR3 contains 14 residues. The chain's CDR3 is CASSFGTGIQPQHF. The CDR3 region has the DNA TGTGCCAGCAGCTTCGGGACAGGGATTCAGCCCCAGCATTTT.